A selection of T cell receptor beta chains follows, all from one sample in a study of T cell responses to AZD1222 COVID-19 vaccine. The table came from immunoSEQ multiplex PCR; TCRdb's copy has only in-frame clones and leaves some out. The sample includes some 98,000 clones, more than 70% of them seen just once. The material sequenced was peripheral blood, taken on day 0 of AZD1222 vaccination. These receptors came from an adult in good health. CDR3s include the opening cysteine and the closing phenylalanine or tryptophan. The D gene is left open where the match is weak. Size is omitted from some rows. Given values are once, few, many or a class for expanded clones.

>-|17|TRBV4-1|-|TRBJ1-3
CASSQDEAGYSGNTIYF
TGCGCCAGCAGCCAGGATGAAGCGGGGTACTCTGGAAACACCATATATTTT
>-|13|TRBV18|-|TRBJ2-2
CASLDRDSGELFF
TGTGCCAGCCTTGACAGGGACTCCGGGGAGCTGTTTTTT
>-|15|TRBV28|-|TRBJ2-7
CASTLRASMRYEQYF
TGTGCCAGCACCCTCAGGGCGAGTATGAGGTACGAGCAGTACTTC
>-|11|TRBV30|-|TRBJ2-7
CAWSRDYEQYF
TGTGCCTGGAGTCGGGACTACGAGCAGTACTTC
>-|15|TRBV11-2|-|TRBJ1-3
CASSLGTDSGNTIYF
TGTGCCAGCAGCCTCGGGACGGACTCTGGAAACACCATATATTTT
>-|15|TRBV10-3|-|TRBJ2-2
CAIREGGNMAGELFF
TGTGCCATCAGGGAGGGGGGCAATATGGCCGGGGAGCTGTTTTTT
>-|15|TRBV3-1/TRBV3-2|-|TRBJ1-6
CASSQGPDGGSPLHF
TGTGCCAGCAGCCAAGGGCCAGATGGGGGTTCACCCCTCCACTTT
>-|17|TRBV5-1|-|TRBJ1-6
CASSLGPERSYNSPLHF
TGCGCCAGCAGCTTGGGTCCGGAGAGGTCCTATAATTCACCCCTCCACTTT
>-|15|TRBV7-3|-|TRBJ2-2
CASSPRDMNTGELFF
TGTGCCAGCAGCCCTCGGGATATGAACACCGGGGAGCTGTTTTTT
>-|18|TRBV10-2|TRBD2|TRBJ2-1
CASSESGLAGISYNEQFF
TGCGCCAGCAGTGAGTCGGGTCTAGCGGGGATCTCCTACAATGAGCAGTTCTTC
>-|13|TRBV7-9|-|TRBJ1-1
CASSLVTLEPAFF
TGTGCCAGCAGCTTAGTCACCCTGGAACCGGCTTTCTTT
>-|14|TRBV5-4|-|TRBJ1-2
CASSLAGVSNGYTF
TGTGCCAGCAGCTTGGCCGGGGTTTCGAATGGCTACACCTTC
>-|14|TRBV7-9|-|TRBJ2-5
CASSLSSHGETQYF
TGTGCCAGCAGCTTATCTTCACACGGGGAGACCCAGTACTTC
>-|13|TRBV6-5|-|TRBJ1-2
CASRTDSFGGYTF
TGTGCCAGCAGGACGGACAGCTTCGGTGGCTACACCTTC
>-|16|TRBV4-2|-|TRBJ2-5
CASSQDPAGSQETQYF
TGTGCCAGCAGCCAAGATCCCGCGGGGAGTCAAGAGACCCAGTACTTC
>-|14|TRBV7-2|-|TRBJ1-6
CASSPRWAGSPLHF
TGTGCCAGCAGCCCCCGGTGGGCGGGTTCACCCCTCCACTTT
>once|18|TRBV3-1/TRBV3-2|-|TRBJ2-2
CASSQESAARRNTGELFF
TGTGCCAGCAGCCAAGAATCGGCGGCCCGAAGGAACACCGGGGAGCTGTTTTTT
>-|13|TRBV9|-|TRBJ2-1
CASSPFSYNEQFF
TGTGCCAGCAGCCCCTTTAGTTACAATGAGCAGTTCTTC
>once|16|TRBV5-4|-|TRBJ1-3
CASSRQGYNSGNTIYF
TGTGCCAGCAGCCGGCAGGGTTACAACTCTGGAAACACCATATATTTT
>-|15|TRBV6-5|-|TRBJ1-2
CASSPEPGTSYGYTF
TGTGCCAGCTCCCCTGAACCCGGGACGTCCTATGGCTACACCTTC
>once|16|TRBV2|TRBD1|TRBJ1-5
CASSPLSGQGYQPQHF
TGTGCCAGCAGTCCGCTATCGGGACAGGGGTATCAGCCCCAGCATTTT